These 6 T cell receptor beta chains were sequenced from one sample in a study of beta chain features in type 1 diabetes. As every portion of the isolated RNA was reverse transcribed, the sequencing read expressed TCRB transcripts. Clones were sequenced by immunoSEQ multiplex PCR, and TCRdb holds only the in-frame ones, with some missing. The table records about 620,000 clones, about 14% of them present only once. Material for sequencing was naive CD4+ T cells from blood. These receptor sequences come from a man younger than 30 in good health.

This clone was detected a few times. This chain connects TRBV29-1 to TRBJ1-4; D not certain. The CDR3 has 14 amino acids. Germline V gene lookup returns CDR1 SQVTM and CDR2 ANQGSEA. The V gene lost 3 bases and the J gene lost 8 bases, with 16 bases spanning the gap. The CDR3 spells CSVEEGRAQEKLFF. The DNA of the CDR3 is TGCAGCGTTGAGGAGGGCCGGGCGCAGGAAAAACTGTTTTTT.

This clone was counted between two and nine times. The chain is built from TRBV2 and TRBJ1-5; TRBD1 agrees at 8 bases. Germline V gene data show CDR1 as SNHLY and CDR2 as FYNNEI. The trim removed 6 bases at V and 3 bases at J, leaving 16 bases unmatched. This CDR3 is 18 amino acids long. Written as DNA, the CDR3 is TGTGCCAGCAGGGCCGGGACAGGCCCAGGTAAGAACAATCAGCCCCAGCATTTT. Translated: CASRAGTGPGKNNQPQHF. Drawing the rest from reference TRBV2 and TRBJ1-5, the complete variable domain is EPEVTQTPSHQVTQMGQEVILRCVPISNHLYFYWYRQILGQKVEFLVSFYNNEISEKSEIFDDQFSVERPDGSNFTLKIRSTKLEDSAMYFCASRAGTGPGKNNQPQHFGDGTRLSIL.

This clone appeared a few times. The rearrangement uses TRBV25-1 and TRBJ1-4; 7 nucleotides align to TRBD1. J was trimmed by 7 bases and V by 1 base; bases with no gene match: 6. CDR3 length: 15 residues. From germline, CDR1 is MGHDK and CDR2 SYGVNS. In DNA form, the CDR3 reads TGTGCCAGCAGTGAATTGGACAGGCGGAGTGAAAAACTGTTTTTT. Protein: CASSELDRRSEKLFF. Full variable domain (outside the CDR3, taken from reference TRBV25-1 and TRBJ1-4): EADIYQTPRYLVIGTGKKITLECSQTMGHDKMYWYQQDPGMELHLIHYSYGVNSTEKGDLSSESTVSRIRTEHFPLTLESARPSHTSQYLCASSELDRRSEKLFFGSGTQLSVL.

The CDR3 loop is CASSLIGRGFMNTEAFF. The CDR3 nucleotides read TGTGCCAGCAGCTTGATTGGGAGGGGTTTTATGAACACTGAAGCTTTCTTT. The chain joins TRBV11-1 to TRBJ1-1; weak D call: TRBD1 (5 bases). V was cut by 3 bases and J by 0 bases, with 17 bases left in between. Per the germline V gene, CDR1 is SGHAT and CDR2 is FQDESV (reference sequence). This CDR3 contains 17 residues.

The chain recombines TRBV30 with TRBJ2-7; 9 bases are shared with TRBD1. Germline lookup yields CDR1 GTSNPN and CDR2 SVGIG (reference sequence). The junction had 11 bases not matched to a gene; V was cut back by 5 bases and J by 6 bases. This CDR3 contains 14 residues. CDR3 sequence: CAWAGQGRFSEQYF. Here the CDR3 DNA reads TGTGCCTGGGCGGGACAGGGCAGGTTCAGCGAGCAGTACTTC.

CDR3 loop: CASSGSGANVLTF. In DNA form, the CDR3 reads TGTGCCAGCAGCGGCTCTGGGGCCAACGTCCTGACTTTC. This chain uses TRBV7-3 with TRBJ2-6; D is uncertain. Per germline, CDR1 SGHTA and CDR2 FQGTGA. This CDR3 contains 13 residues. V was cut by 5 bases and J by 0 bases, with 2 bases left in between.